The clone carrying this T cell receptor beta chain has more than one count but fewer than ten. The data stem from a study of blood T cell repertoires in COVID-19. Study as a whole: The origin of the acute and convalescent COVID-19 samples was the United States, Italy and Spain. Sample material is recorded as cDNA or gDNA derived from T cells, B-cell-depleted T cells, or PBMCs.

Trimming removed 0 bases at V and 10 bases at J, with 19 bases between. Germline lookup yields CDR1 GTSNPN and CDR2 SVGIG (reference sequence). This CDR3 comprises 15 residues. The authors' processing: From reference gene primer amplification, estimates of nucleated cell counts were derived. Using immunoSEQ multiplex PCR, the repertoire was profiled, and TCRdb retains in-frame clones only, with some absent. The V and J calls and the clone size are those of that table, but D and trimming were determined from the DNA. This sample has under 300,000 clones; around 85% occur once, and the top ten carry roughly 5.8%.

The receptor's source is a man in his fifties or sixties with acute or convalescent COVID-19. The V gene is TRBV30, the J gene TRBJ2-1; D gene uncertain. The sequencing sample was made of peripheral blood. CDR3 nucleotides: TGTGCCTGGAGTGTATTACCGTTGAGAGCACCAGAGCAGTTCTTC. Its translation: CAWSVLPLRAPEQFF. Full variable domain (remainder filled in from reference TRBV30 and TRBJ2-1): SQTIHQWPATLVQPVGSPLSLECTVEGTSNPNLYWYRQAAGRGLQLLFYSVGIGQISSEVPQNLSASRPQDRQFILSSKKLLLSDSGFYLCAWSVLPLRAPEQFFGPGTRLTVL.